The 15 T cell receptor beta chains in this list originate from one sample, sequenced in a study of human T cells and chemical hapten exposure. TCRdb used MiXCR to reprocess the RACE reads, holding one entry per CDR3 protein. The sample holds around 71,000 distinct CDR3 sequences, roughly 9.8% seen once. As to time point: patch test 1, 2 weeks after DPC sensitization. Treatment: therapeutic diphenylcyclopropenone sensitization with weekly scalp DPC. The sequences come from whole blood, collected in connection with sensitization to the hapten diphenylcyclopropenone (DPC). The receptors originated from a woman in her thirties or forties with alopecia areata. Some clones in this sample may be carry-over from other donors' samples.

This clonotype was detected many times. The chain is built from TRBV28 and TRBJ1-1, with D unresolved. The CDR3 sequence is 12 residues long. Between the trimmed V and J ends, which lost 5 bases and 3 bases, there was a span of 7 bases. CDR1 is MDHEN and CDR2 is SYDVKM in the germline V gene. CDR3 DNA sequence: TGTGCCAGCAGTCTTGGTTACACTGAAGCTTTCTTT. Translation: CASSLGYTEAFF.

About this clonotype itself: One base away lies a much larger clone, so this may be a sequencing read error. The V call is TRBV9, the J call TRBJ2-3; the match to TRBD2 covers 8 bases. The CDR3 is 15 amino acids. Looked up from germline, CDR1 is SGDLS and CDR2 is YYNGEE. J lost 6 bases, V lost 4 bases, and 10 bases had no gene match. The CDR3, as DNA: TGTGCCAGCAGCAATGGGACTAGAAGCTTGGATACGCAGTATTTT. This encodes CASSNGTRSLDTQYF.

Only one count was recorded for this clonotype. The chain carries TRBV2 and TRBJ1-2; tentatively, D is TRBD1 (6 bases). CDR1 and CDR2 from the germline V gene are SNHLY and FYNNEI. The CDR3 is made up of 15 amino acids. V lost 2 bases and J lost 4, with 14 bases in between. CDR3: CASSEMDSSFYGYTF. CDR3 nucleotide sequence: TGTGCCAGCAGTGAAATGGACAGCTCCTTCTATGGCTACACCTTC.

This clonotype was seen a handful of times. J is TRBJ2-7 and V is TRBV4-1; TRBD2 matches at 13 bases. This CDR3 comprises 16 residues. The ends lost 0 bases at V and 5 bases at J; junction bases unmatched: 4. Germline CDR1 and CDR2: MGHRA and YSYEKL. CDR3 bases: TGCGCCAGCAGCCAAGAAACTAGCGGGGGGGCTAACGAGCAGTACTTC. This encodes CASSQETSGGANEQYF.

A few counts support this clonotype. The gene calls are TRBV7-2 and TRBJ2-3; 10 bases fit TRBD2. V lost 5 bases to trimming and J lost 5 bases; unmatched junction nucleotides: 7. Germline assignment: CDR1 SGHTA and CDR2 FQGNSA. The CDR3 length is 15 residues. The CDR3 spells CASSLRTSGGDTQYF. The CDR3 bases are TGTGCCAGCAGCCTAAGGACTAGCGGTGGAGATACGCAGTATTTT.

The table lists this clonotype with many counts. The chain is built from TRBV10-2 and TRBJ1-6; the match to TRBD1 covers 8 bases. The J segment lost 9 bases and the V segment lost 6 bases, leaving 7 bases of the junction unmatched. CDR1 is WSHSY and CDR2 is SAAADI in the germline V gene. The CDR3 spans 14 residues. The CDR3 loop is CASRAGGDGSPLHF. The CDR3 DNA is TGCGCCAGCAGAGCAGGGGGCGATGGTTCACCCCTCCACTTT.

The V and J genes are TRBV4-2 and TRBJ2-7; the D call may be TRBD1 or TRBD2 (5 bases each). V lost 0 bases and J lost 6, with 21 bases in between. The germline gives CDR1 LGHNA, CDR2 YNFKEQ. This CDR3 is built from 17 residues. The CDR3 loop is CASSQDLGGNGLSEQYF. The CDR3 region has the DNA TGTGCCAGCAGCCAAGATCTTGGGGGTAACGGGTTGAGCGAGCAGTACTTC.

There are many counts of this clonotype. The V gene is TRBV5-4, the J gene TRBJ2-5, with D possibly TRBD1 on 5 matching bases. CDR3 length: 14 amino acids. V was shortened by 1 base and J by 3 bases, with 10 bases between the two germline ends. Germline V gene lookup returns CDR1 SGHNT and CDR2 YYREEE (reference sequence). CDR3 in DNA: TGTGCCAGCAGCTTGACAGGAACCGAAGAGACCCAGTACTTC. Translated, it gives CASSLTGTEETQYF.

J is TRBJ2-2 and V is TRBV13; D might be TRBD1 or TRBD2, each matching 5 bases. Trimming shortened V by 1 base and J by 4 bases, and 13 bases separated the two germline ends. Per germline, CDR1 PRHDT and CDR2 FYEKMQ (reference sequence). This CDR3 contains 16 residues. Here the CDR3 reads CASSLEGRGPTGELFF. The CDR3 DNA sequence: TGTGCCAGCAGCTTAGAAGGACGGGGCCCCACCGGGGAGCTGTTTTTT.

This clonotype appeared many times. The chain links TRBV7-9 to TRBJ2-7, with D perhaps matching TRBD1 (7 bases). From germline, CDR1 is SEHNR and CDR2 FQNEAQ (reference sequence). Trimming took 4 bases from V and 3 from J, leaving 13 bases between them. The CDR3 runs 14 residues. The CDR3 DNA follows: TGTGCCAGCAGCTGGGGGGACAGCGTCTACGAGCAGTACTTC. Translated, it gives CASSWGDSVYEQYF.

This clonotype was picked up many times. The chain has TRBV7-2 and TRBJ2-7; D might be TRBD1 or TRBD2, each matching 5 bases. The CDR3 totals 16 residues. CDR1 and CDR2 from the germline V gene are SGHTA and FQGNSA. V lost 5 bases and J 2 bases, leaving 19 bases between the germline ends. CDR3 protein: CASSPLRSGPPYEQYF. The CDR3 bases are TGTGCCAGCAGCCCGCTGCGGTCGGGGCCCCCCTACGAGCAGTACTTC.

The chain links TRBV20-1 to TRBJ2-4; perhaps D is TRBD1 or TRBD2 (7 bases each). There are 15 residues in the CDR3. Per the germline V gene, CDR1 is DFQATT and CDR2 is SNEGSKA (reference sequence). V was trimmed by 3 bases and J by 5 bases, leaving 17 bases between them. The DNA of the CDR3 is TGCAGTGCTAGCCCCGGGACAGCGGGACAAAACATTCAGTACTTC. Amino acid sequence: CSASPGTAGQNIQYF.

The rearrangement links TRBV20-1 to TRBJ2-2; D may be TRBD2 (5 bases). The CDR3 sequence is 15 residues long. V was trimmed by 0 bases and J by 9 bases, leaving 17 bases between them. CDR1 and CDR2 (germline): DFQATT, SNEGSKA (reference sequence). The CDR3 coding sequence is TGCAGTGCTAGAGATGGAGGACCCAGTGAGAGGGAGCTGTTTTTT. It translates to CSARDGGPSERELFF.

This clonotype has ten or more counts. This sequence joins TRBV6-1 and TRBJ1-4; no reliable D call. The CDR3 contains 16 residues. Germline V gene sequence: CDR1 MNHNS, CDR2 SASEGT. V dropped 1 base and J dropped 3 bases, with 12 bases sitting between them. CDR3 nucleotides: TGTGCCAGCAGTGAAGTTATGAGGGCCTCTAATGAAAAACTGTTTTTT. It codes for CASSEVMRASNEKLFF.

The genes are TRBV3-1 and TRBJ1-6; no clear D gene. The V and J ends lost 10 bases and 9 bases respectively, with 13 bases between them. Germline assignment: CDR1 LGHDT and CDR2 YNNKEL (reference sequence). The CDR3 contains 12 residues. The CDR3 reads CATRDWGSPLHF. CDR3 nucleotides: TGTGCCACACGGGATTGGGGTTCACCCCTCCACTTT.